Given below is one TCR beta chain in context. Germline-derived CDR1 and CDR2 are SGHRS and YFSETQ. V shed 6 bases, J shed 0 bases, and the junction held 5 bases outside the gene matches. The CDR3 is 15 residues long. The sample comes from a study of blood T cell repertoires in COVID-19. Study-wide context: Italy, Spain and the United States were the sources of the convalescent and acute COVID-19 samples.

The method was immunoSEQ multiplex PCR; TCRdb's version includes in-frame clones alone and lacks a portion of them. The sample holds roughly 100,000 clones, less than 80% seen once. This sequence originates from an older man with active or convalescent COVID-19. The sample taken for sequencing was peripheral blood. The chain has TRBV5-1 and TRBJ1-3, with 8 bases matching TRBD1. The DNA for the CDR3 is TGCGCCAGCACCTCGGGGACAGGCTCTGGAAACACCATATATTTT. Translating it yields CASTSGTGSGNTIYF.